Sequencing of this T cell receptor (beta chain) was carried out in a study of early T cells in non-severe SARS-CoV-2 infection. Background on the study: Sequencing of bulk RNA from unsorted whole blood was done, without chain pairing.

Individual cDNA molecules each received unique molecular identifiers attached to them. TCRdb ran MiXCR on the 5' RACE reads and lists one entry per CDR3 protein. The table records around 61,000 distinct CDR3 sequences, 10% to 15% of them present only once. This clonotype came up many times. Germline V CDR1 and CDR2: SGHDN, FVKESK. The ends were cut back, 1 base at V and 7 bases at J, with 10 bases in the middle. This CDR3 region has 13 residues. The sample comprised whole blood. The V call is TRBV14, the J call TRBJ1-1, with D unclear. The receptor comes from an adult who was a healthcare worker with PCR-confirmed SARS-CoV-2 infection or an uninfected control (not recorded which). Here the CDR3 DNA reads TGTGCCAGCAGCCAAGGTAATCTCCTTGAAGCTTTCTTT. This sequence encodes CASSQGNLLEAFF. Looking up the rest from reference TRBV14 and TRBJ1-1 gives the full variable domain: EAGVTQFPSHSVIEKGQTVTLRCDPISGHDNLYWYRRVMGKEIKFLLHFVKESKQDESGMPNNRFLAERTGGTYSTLKVQPAELEDSGVYFCASSQGNLLEAFFGQGTRLTVV.